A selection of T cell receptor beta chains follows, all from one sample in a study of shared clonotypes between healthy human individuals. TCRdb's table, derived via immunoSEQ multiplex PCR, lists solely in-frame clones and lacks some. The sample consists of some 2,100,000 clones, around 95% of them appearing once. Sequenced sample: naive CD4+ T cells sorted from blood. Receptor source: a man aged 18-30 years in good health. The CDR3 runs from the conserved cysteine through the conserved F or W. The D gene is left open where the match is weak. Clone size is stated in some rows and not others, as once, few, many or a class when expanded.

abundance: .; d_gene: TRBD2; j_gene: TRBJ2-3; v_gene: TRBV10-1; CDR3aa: CASSESTSGGADTQYF; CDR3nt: TGCGCCAGCAGTGAATCTACTAGCGGGGGAGCAGATACGCAGTATTTT
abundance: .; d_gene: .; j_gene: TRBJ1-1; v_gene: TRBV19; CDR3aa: CASSNSGMNTEAFF; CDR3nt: TGTGCCAGTAGTAATTCGGGCATGAACACTGAAGCTTTCTTT
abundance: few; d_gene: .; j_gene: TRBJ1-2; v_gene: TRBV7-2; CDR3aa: CASSLAGDYGYTF; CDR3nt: TGTGCCAGCAGCTTAGCAGGGGACTATGGCTACACCTTC
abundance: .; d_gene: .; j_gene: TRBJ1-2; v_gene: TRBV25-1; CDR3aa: CASSVGQYGYTF; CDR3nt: TGTGCCAGCAGTGTAGGGCAGTATGGCTACACCTTC
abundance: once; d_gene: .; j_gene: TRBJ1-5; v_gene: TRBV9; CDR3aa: CASSVGENSNQPQHF; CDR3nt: TGTGCCAGCAGCGTAGGGGAAAACAGCAATCAGCCCCAGCATTTT
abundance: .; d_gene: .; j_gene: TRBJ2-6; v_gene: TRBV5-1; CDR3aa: CASSLDGSSGANVLTF; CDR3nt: TGCGCCAGCAGCTTGGATGGAAGCTCTGGGGCCAACGTCCTGACTTTC
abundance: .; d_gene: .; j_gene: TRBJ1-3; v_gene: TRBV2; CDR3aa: CASSEVQLSGNTIYF; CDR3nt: TGTGCCAGCAGTGAAGTACAGCTCTCTGGAAACACCATATATTTT
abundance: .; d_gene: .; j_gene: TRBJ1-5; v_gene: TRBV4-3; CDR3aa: CASSQDSRANQPQHF; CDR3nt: TGCGCCAGCAGCCAAGACTCCAGGGCAAATCAGCCCCAGCATTTT
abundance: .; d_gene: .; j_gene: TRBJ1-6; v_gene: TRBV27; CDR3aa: CASSYGQTNSPLHF; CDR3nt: TGTGCCAGCAGTTACGGACAGACAAATTCACCCCTCCACTTT
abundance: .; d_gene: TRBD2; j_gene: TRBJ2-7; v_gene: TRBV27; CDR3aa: CASRKGTSGTYEQYF; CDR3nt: TGTGCCAGCAGAAAAGGGACTAGCGGAACCTACGAGCAGTACTTC
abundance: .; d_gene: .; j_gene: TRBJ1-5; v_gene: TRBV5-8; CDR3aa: CASSPSRGRSNQPQHF; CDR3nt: TGTGCCAGCAGCCCCTCGAGGGGCAGGAGCAATCAGCCCCAGCATTTT
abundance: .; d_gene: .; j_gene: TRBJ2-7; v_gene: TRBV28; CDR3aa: CASSLEWGEQYF; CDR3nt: TGTGCCAGCAGTTTGGAATGGGGCGAGCAGTACTTC
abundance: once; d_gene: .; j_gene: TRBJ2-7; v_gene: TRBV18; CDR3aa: CASSPPLTKSYEQYF; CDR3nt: TGTGCCAGCTCACCACCGTTGACTAAAAGCTACGAGCAGTACTTC
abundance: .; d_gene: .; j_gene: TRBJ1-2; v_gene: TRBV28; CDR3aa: CAIQRQNYGYTF; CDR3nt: TGTGCCATACAACGGCAGAACTATGGCTACACCTTC
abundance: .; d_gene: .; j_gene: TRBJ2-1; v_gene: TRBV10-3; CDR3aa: CAISSGVQNNEQFF; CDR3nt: TGTGCCATCAGTTCGGGAGTTCAAAACAATGAGCAGTTCTTC
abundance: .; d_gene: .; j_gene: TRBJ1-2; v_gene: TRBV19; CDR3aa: CASSQTASKANYGYTF; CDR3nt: TGTGCCAGTAGTCAGACCGCAAGCAAAGCTAACTATGGCTACACCTTC
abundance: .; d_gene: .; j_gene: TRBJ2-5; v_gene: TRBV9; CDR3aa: CASSKKGTGETQYF; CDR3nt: TGTGCCAGCAGCAAAAAGGGAACGGGAGAGACCCAGTACTTC
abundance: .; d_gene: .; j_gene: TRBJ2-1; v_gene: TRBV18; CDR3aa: CASSPGVNNEQFF; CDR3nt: TGTGCCAGCTCACCAGGAGTTAACAATGAGCAGTTCTTC
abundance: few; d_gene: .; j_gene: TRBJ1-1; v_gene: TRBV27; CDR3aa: CATRGHWNTEAFF; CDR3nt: TGTGCCACCAGAGGACACTGGAACACTGAAGCTTTCTTT
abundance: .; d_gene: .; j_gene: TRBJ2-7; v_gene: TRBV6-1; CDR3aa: CASSEASQRHYEQYF; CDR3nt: TGTGCCAGCAGTGAAGCTTCGCAGCGCCACTACGAGCAGTACTTC
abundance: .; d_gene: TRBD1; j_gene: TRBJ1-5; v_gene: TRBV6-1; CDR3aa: CASSAGQGWRQPQHF; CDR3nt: TGTGCCAGCAGTGCTGGACAGGGATGGAGGCAGCCCCAGCATTTT
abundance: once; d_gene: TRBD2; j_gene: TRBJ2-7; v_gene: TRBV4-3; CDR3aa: CVSSQEKAGAHEQYF; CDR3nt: TGCGTCAGCAGCCAAGAGAAAGCGGGAGCGCACGAGCAGTACTTC
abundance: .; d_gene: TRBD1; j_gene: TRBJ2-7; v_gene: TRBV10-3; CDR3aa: CATCRGQSYEQYF; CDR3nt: TGTGCCACCTGCCGGGGACAGTCATACGAGCAGTACTTC
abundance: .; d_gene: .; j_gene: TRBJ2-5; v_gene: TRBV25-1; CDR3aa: CASSDTRPGPGTQYF; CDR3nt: TGTGCCAGCAGTGATACTAGACCGGGACCGGGGACCCAGTACTTC
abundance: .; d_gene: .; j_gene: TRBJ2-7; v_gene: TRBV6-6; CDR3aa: CATCDPRRRDEQYF; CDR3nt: TGTGCCACCTGCGATCCACGGCGGCGCGACGAGCAGTACTTC
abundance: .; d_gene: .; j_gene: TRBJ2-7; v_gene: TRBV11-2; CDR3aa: CASTNFGPTGQYF; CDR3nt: TGTGCCAGCACCAACTTTGGCCCCACCGGGCAGTACTTC
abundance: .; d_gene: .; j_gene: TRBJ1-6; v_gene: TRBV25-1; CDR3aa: CASRSTGPNSPLHF; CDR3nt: TGTGCCAGCAGATCTACCGGGCCAAATTCACCCCTCCACTTT
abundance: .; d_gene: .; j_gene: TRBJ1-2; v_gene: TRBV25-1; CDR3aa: CASSAELGGYTF; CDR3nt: TGTGCCAGCAGTGCCGAACTGGGGGGCTACACCTTC